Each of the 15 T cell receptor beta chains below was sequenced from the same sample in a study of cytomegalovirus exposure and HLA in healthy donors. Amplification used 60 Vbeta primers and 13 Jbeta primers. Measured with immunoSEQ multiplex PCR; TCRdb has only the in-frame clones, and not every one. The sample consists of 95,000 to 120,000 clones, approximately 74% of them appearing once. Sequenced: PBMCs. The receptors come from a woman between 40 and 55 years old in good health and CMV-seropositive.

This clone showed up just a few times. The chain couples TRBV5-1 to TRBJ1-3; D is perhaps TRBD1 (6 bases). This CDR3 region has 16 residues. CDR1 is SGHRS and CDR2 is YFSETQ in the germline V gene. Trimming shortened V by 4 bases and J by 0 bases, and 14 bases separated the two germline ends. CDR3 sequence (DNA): TGCGCCAGCAGCCTCGGACAGCCGAGCTCTGGAAACACCATATATTTT. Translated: CASSLGQPSSGNTIYF. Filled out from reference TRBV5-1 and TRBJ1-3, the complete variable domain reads KAGVTQTPRYLIKTRGQQVTLSCSPISGHRSVSWYQQTPGQGLQFLFEYFSETQRNKGNFPGRFSGRQFSNSRSEMNVSTLELGDSALYLCASSLGQPSSGNTIYFGEGSWLTVV.

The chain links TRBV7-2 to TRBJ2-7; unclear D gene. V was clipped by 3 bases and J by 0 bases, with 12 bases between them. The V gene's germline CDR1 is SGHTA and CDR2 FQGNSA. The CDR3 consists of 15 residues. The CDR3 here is CASSLGTYASYEQYF. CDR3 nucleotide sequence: TGTGCCAGCAGCTTGGGCACCTATGCCTCCTACGAGCAGTACTTC.

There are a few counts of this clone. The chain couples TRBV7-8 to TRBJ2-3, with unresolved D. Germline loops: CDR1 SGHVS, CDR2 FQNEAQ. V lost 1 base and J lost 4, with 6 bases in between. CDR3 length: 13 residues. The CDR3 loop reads CASSLGHADTQYF. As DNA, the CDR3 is TGTGCCAGCAGCTTAGGGCATGCAGATACGCAGTATTTT.

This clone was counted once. CDR3 in amino acids: CASSFSTWSTEAFF. The CDR3 DNA follows: TGCGCCAGCAGCTTCTCAACCTGGAGCACTGAAGCTTTCTTT. This chain uses TRBV5-1 with TRBJ1-1; D unclear. Germline V gene lookup returns CDR1 SGHRS and CDR2 YFSETQ. The CDR3 consists of 14 residues. Trimming took off 2 bases at V and 4 bases at J, with 12 bases between the two ends.

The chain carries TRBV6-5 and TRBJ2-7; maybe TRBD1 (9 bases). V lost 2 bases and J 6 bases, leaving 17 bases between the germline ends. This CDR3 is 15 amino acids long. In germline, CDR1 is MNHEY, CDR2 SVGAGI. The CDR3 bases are TGTGCCAGCAGTTACGGCGGGGGGACAGGGCGCGAGCAGTACTTC. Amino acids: CASSYGGGTGREQYF.

The CDR3 DNA sequence: TGTGCCAGCAGCGATGACAGGGAATACAATGAGCAGTTCTTC. It encodes CASSDDREYNEQFF. The chain has TRBV2 and TRBJ2-1; 7 nucleotides match TRBD1. Germline V CDR1 and CDR2: SNHLY, FYNNEI. The CDR3 has 14 residues. Trimming took 6 bases from V and 4 from J; bases not matched to a gene: 6.

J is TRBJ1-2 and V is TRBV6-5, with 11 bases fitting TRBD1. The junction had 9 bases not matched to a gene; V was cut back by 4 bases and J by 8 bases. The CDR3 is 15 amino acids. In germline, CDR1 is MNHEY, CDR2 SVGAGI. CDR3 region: CASSSDRGQLSGYTF. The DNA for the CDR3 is TGTGCCAGCAGTTCGGACAGGGGGCAATTGAGCGGCTACACCTTC.

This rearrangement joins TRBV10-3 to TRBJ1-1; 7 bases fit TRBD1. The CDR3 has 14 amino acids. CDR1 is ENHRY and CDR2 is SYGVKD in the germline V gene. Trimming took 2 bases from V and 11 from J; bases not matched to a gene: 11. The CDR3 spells CAISETTGAANAFF. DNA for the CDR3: TGTGCCATCAGTGAGACTACAGGGGCGGCCAATGCTTTCTTT.

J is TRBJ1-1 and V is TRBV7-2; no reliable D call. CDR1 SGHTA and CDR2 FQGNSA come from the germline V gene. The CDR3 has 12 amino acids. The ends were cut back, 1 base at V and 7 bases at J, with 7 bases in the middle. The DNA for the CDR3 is TGTGCCAGCAGCTTAGGCGGGTTTGAAGCTTTCTTT. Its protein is CASSLGGFEAFF.

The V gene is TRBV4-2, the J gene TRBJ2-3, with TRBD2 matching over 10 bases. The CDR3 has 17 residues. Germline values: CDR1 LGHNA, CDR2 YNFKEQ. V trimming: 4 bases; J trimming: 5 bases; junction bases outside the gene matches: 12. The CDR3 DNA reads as TGTGCCAGCAGCCGAGTATTAGCGGGGGGCCAGGGAGATACGCAGTATTTT. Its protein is CASSRVLAGGQGDTQYF.

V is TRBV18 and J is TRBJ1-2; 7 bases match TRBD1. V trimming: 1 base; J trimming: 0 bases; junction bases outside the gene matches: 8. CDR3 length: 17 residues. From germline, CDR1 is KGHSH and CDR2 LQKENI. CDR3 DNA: TGTGCCAGCTCACCACGGACTACAGGGGACTCTAACTATGGCTACACCTTC. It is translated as CASSPRTTGDSNYGYTF.

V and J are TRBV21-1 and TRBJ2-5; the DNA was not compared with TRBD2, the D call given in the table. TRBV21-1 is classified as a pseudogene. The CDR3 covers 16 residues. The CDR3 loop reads CASSSLPDRSGETQYF. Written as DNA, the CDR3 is TGTGCCAGCAGCTCCCTTCCAGACCGGTCGGGGGAGACCCAGTACTTC.

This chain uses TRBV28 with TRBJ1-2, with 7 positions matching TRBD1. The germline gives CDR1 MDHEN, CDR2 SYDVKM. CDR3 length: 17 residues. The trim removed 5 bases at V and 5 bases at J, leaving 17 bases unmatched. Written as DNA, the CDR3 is TGTGCCAGCAGTCCTCCTACAGGGGATAGTCCTCTATATGGCTACACCTTC. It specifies CASSPPTGDSPLYGYTF.

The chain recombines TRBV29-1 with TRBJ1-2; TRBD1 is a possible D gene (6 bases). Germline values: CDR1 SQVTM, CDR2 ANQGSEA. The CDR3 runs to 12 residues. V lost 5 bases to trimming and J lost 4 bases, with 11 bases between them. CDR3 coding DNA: TGCAGCGTTTTGGACAGCCGCTATGGCTACACCTTC. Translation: CSVLDSRYGYTF.

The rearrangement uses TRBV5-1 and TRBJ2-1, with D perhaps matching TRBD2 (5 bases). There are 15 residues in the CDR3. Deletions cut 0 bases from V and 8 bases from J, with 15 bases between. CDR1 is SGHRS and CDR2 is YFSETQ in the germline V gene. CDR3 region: CASSLAERGRDEQFF. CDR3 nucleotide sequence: TGCGCCAGCAGCTTGGCCGAACGAGGGCGCGATGAGCAGTTCTTC.